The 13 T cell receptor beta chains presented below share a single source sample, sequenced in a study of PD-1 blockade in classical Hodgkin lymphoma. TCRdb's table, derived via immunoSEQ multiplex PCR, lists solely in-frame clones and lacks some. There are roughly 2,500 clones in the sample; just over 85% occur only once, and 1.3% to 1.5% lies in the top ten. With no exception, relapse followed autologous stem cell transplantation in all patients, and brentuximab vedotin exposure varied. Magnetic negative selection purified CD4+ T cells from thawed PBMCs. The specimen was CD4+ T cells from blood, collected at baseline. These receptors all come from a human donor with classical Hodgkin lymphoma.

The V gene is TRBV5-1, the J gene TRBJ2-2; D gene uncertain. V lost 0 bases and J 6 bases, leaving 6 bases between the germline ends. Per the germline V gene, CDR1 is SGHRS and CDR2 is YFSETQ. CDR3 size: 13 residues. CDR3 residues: CASSLGVPGELFF. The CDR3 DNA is TGCGCCAGCAGCTTGGGTGTACCCGGGGAGCTGTTTTTT. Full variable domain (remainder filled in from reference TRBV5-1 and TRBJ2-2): KAGVTQTPRYLIKTRGQQVTLSCSPISGHRSVSWYQQTPGQGLQFLFEYFSETQRNKGNFPGRFSGRQFSNSRSEMNVSTLELGDSALYLCASSLGVPGELFFGEGSRLTVL.

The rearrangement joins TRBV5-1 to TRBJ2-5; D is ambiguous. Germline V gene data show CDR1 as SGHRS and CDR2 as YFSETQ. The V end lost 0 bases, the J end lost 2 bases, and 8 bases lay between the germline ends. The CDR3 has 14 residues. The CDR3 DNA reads TGCGCCAGCAGCTTGGAAGCCACTCAAGAGACCCAGTACTTC. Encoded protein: CASSLEATQETQYF.

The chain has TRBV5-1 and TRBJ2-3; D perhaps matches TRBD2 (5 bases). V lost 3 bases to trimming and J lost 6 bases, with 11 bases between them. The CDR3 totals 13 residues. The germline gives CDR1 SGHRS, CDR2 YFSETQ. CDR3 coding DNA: TGCGCCAGCAGCTCGGGATTTCCTGATACGCAGTATTTT. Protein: CASSSGFPDTQYF.

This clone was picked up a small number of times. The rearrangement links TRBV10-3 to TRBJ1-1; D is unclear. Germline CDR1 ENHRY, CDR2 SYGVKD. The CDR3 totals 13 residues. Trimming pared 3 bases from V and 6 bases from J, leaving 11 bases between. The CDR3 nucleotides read TGTGCCATCAGTGACATCCCTGAGGCTGAAGCTTTCTTT. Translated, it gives CAISDIPEAEAFF.

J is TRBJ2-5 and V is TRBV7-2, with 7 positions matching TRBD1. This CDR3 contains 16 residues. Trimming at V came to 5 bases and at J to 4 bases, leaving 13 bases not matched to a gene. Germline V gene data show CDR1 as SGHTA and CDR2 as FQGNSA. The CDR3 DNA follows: TGTGCCAGCAGCATACAGGGGCGGTTGGCAGGAGAGACCCAGTACTTC. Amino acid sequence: CASSIQGRLAGETQYF.

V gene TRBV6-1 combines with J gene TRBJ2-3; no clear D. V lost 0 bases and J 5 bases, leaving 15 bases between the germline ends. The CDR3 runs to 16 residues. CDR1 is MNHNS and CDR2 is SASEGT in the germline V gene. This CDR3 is CASSEAYSLGGDTQYF. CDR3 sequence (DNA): TGTGCCAGCAGTGAAGCGTACAGCCTGGGTGGAGATACGCAGTATTTT.

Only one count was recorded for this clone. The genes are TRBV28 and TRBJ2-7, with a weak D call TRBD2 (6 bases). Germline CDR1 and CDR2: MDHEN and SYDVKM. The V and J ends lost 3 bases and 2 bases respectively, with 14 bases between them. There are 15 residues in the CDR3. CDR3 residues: CASSFMGGEAYEQYF. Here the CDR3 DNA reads TGTGCCAGCAGTTTTATGGGCGGGGAGGCCTACGAGCAGTACTTC.

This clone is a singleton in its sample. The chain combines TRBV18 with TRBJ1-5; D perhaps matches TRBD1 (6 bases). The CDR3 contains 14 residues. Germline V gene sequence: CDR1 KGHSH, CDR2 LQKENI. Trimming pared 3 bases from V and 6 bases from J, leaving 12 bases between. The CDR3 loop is CASSPTGLGQPQHF. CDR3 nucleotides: TGTGCCAGCTCACCTACAGGGTTGGGTCAGCCCCAGCATTTT.

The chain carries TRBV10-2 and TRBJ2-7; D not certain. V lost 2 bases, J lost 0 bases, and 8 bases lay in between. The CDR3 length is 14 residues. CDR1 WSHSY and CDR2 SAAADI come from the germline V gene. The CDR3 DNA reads TGCGCCAGCAGTGAGGATTATAGCTCCTACGAGCAGTACTTC. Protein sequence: CASSEDYSSYEQYF.

CDR3 loop: CASSQGGTGAGNTIYF. DNA for the CDR3: TGCGCCAGCAGCCAAGGTGGGACAGGGGCCGGAAACACCATATATTTT. The V and J genes are TRBV4-3 and TRBJ1-3; 10 nucleotides agree with TRBD1. This CDR3 has 16 amino acids. The germline gives CDR1 LGHNA, CDR2 YSLEER. V shed 1 base, J shed 4 bases, and the junction held 4 bases outside the gene matches.

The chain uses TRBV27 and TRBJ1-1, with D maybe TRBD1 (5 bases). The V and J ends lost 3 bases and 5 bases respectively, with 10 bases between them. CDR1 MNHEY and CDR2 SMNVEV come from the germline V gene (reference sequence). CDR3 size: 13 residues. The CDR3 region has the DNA TGTGCCAGCAGTTTCAGGGCATTGACTGAAGCTTTCTTT. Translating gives CASSFRALTEAFF.

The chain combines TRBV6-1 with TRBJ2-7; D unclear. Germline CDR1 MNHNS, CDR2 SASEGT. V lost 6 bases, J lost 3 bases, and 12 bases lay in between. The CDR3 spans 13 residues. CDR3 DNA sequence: TGTGCCAGCAGAGCAGGTTATTTCTACGAGCAGTACTTC. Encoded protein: CASRAGYFYEQYF.

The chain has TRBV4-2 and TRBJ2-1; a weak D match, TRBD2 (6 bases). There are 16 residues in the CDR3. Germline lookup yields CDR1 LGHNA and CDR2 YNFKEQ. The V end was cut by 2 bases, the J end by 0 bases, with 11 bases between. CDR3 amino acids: CASSQSAGSSYNEQFF. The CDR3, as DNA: TGTGCCAGCAGCCAATCCGCGGGGAGCTCCTACAATGAGCAGTTCTTC.